The source of this T cell receptor (beta chain) is a study of T cell responses to AZD1222 COVID-19 vaccine. As for this clone: Its specificity is unknown.

Profiled with immunoSEQ multiplex PCR; TCRdb holds only in-frame clones, not every one. The table lists 200,000 or so clones, 85% to 95% of them singletons. Between the trimmed V and J ends, which lost 5 bases and 9 bases, there was a span of 5 bases. This CDR3 comprises 10 residues. Germline V gene lookup returns CDR1 LNHNV and CDR2 YYDKDF (reference sequence). Points from the study as a whole: CD4 TCRs associated with vaccination spanned spike, dominating at 160-218 and 743-854. The donor group comprised mostly white British people and more females; the analysis possibly underestimated clonal diversity. Seropositive AZD1222 recipients at baseline numbered only five to seven. Repertoire sampling happened only post peak T cell response.

The receptor comes from an adult in good health. This specimen consisted of peripheral blood, obtained on day 0 of AZD1222 vaccination. The chain links TRBV15 to TRBJ2-1; D gene ambiguous. CDR3 loop: CATSESEQFF. CDR3 in DNA: TGTGCCACCAGCGAAAGTGAGCAGTTCTTC. Variable domain in full (rest from reference TRBV15 and TRBJ2-1): DAMVIQNPRYQVTQFGKPVTLSCSQTLNHNVMYWYQQKSSQAPKLLFHYYDKDFNNEADTPDNFQSRRPNTSFCFLDIRSPGLGDTAMYLCATSESEQFFGPGTRLTVL.